This is a list of T cell receptor beta chains from one sample in a study of control samples from healthy donors and cancer patients. Only in-frame clones appear in the TCRdb table, and some are missing; sequencing was by immunoSEQ multiplex PCR. The sample carries around 100,000 clones, more than 85% recorded once. Material for sequencing was blood. These receptors were obtained from a woman aged 50 to 60 in good health. Both conserved end residues are part of each CDR3. D genes are given only for firm matches. Size values are once, few and many counts, or a class for expanded clones, and some rows have none.

V gene	D gene	J gene	clone size	CDR3 protein	CDR3 DNA
TRBV7-8	-	TRBJ1-2	-	CASSWGGEGGYNYGYTF	TGTGCCAGCAGCTGGGGGGGAGAGGGAGGCTATAACTATGGCTACACCTTC
TRBV5-1	-	TRBJ1-6	-	CASSLEGPNSPLHF	TGCGCCAGCAGCTTGGAAGGCCCAAATTCACCCCTCCACTTT
TRBV2	-	TRBJ1-2	-	CAPRGAGYGYTF	TGTGCCCCCCGTGGGGCTGGGTATGGCTACACCTTC
TRBV18	TRBD1	TRBJ1-1	-	CASSFRGEGTEAFF	TGTGCCAGCTCATTCAGGGGGGAGGGCACTGAAGCTTTCTTT
TRBV7-8	-	TRBJ1-2	-	CASSPRAGEDYGYTF	TGTGCCAGCAGCCCGCGGGCAGGGGAGGACTATGGCTACACCTTC
TRBV30	TRBD2	TRBJ2-3	-	CAWNGLDYTDTQYF	TGTGCCTGGAATGGACTAGACTACACAGATACGCAGTATTTT
TRBV27	TRBD1	TRBJ2-6	-	CASKLWSSPGQVYSGANVLTF	TGTGCCAGCAAATTATGGTCCTCCCCGGGACAGGTGTACTCTGGGGCCAACGTCCTGACTTTC
TRBV30	-	TRBJ1-3	few	CAWSVMGASGNTIYF	TGTGCCTGGAGTGTAATGGGGGCCTCTGGAAACACCATATATTTT
TRBV3-1/TRBV3-2	TRBD1	TRBJ1-6	-	CASTETGGRSPLHF	TGTGCCAGCACCGAGACAGGGGGTAGATCACCCCTCCACTTT
TRBV18	-	TRBJ2-6	-	CASSPPPSSSGANVLTF	TGTGCCAGCTCACCTCCCCCCTCGTCCTCTGGGGCCAACGTCCTGACTTTC
TRBV7-2	-	TRBJ1-1	once	CASSLVVSAAFF	TGTGCCAGCAGCTTAGTTGTCTCAGCGGCTTTCTTT
TRBV5-1	-	TRBJ1-5	once	CASSFTPGDQPQHF	TGCGCCAGCAGCTTCACGCCAGGGGATCAGCCCCAGCATTTT
TRBV18	-	TRBJ1-2	-	CASSPGATPNYGYTF	TGTGCCAGCTCCCCAGGGGCGACGCCTAACTATGGCTACACCTTC
TRBV24-1	-	TRBJ2-1	-	CATSVSYGGRENEQFF	TGTGCCACCAGTGTTTCCTACGGCGGCAGGGAGAATGAGCAGTTCTTC
TRBV27	TRBD2	TRBJ2-5	-	CASSPRGLREGETQYF	TGTGCCAGCAGCCCCCGGGGTCTGCGGGAGGGAGAGACCCAGTACTTC
TRBV11-2	-	TRBJ2-5	-	CASSLRPGWETQYF	TGTGCCAGCAGCTTACGCCCGGGGTGGGAGACCCAGTACTTC
TRBV3-1/TRBV3-2	-	TRBJ1-1	-	CASSRSDWGANTEAFF	TGTGCCAGCAGCCGTTCCGATTGGGGGGCGAACACTGAAGCTTTCTTT
TRBV18	-	TRBJ2-1	-	CASSPSEYEQFF	TGTGCCAGCTCACCCTCCGAGTATGAGCAGTTCTTC
TRBV5-1	-	TRBJ1-2	few	CASSFWGTRDNYGYTF	TGCGCCAGCAGTTTTTGGGGGACGAGGGATAACTATGGCTACACCTTC
TRBV6-6	TRBD1	TRBJ2-5	-	CASISGTGSLRETQYF	TGTGCCAGCATCAGTGGGACAGGGTCTTTACGGGAGACCCAGTACTTC
TRBV6-5	-	TRBJ2-1	-	CASSSGNPPYNEQFF	TGTGCCAGCAGTTCCGGGAATCCCCCATACAATGAGCAGTTCTTC
TRBV4-2	-	TRBJ1-1	-	CASSQEGGLEAFF	TGTGCCAGCAGCCAAGAGGGCGGACTCGAAGCTTTCTTT
TRBV19	TRBD2	TRBJ2-1	-	CASLAGAYNEQFF	TGTGCCAGCCTAGCGGGCGCCTACAATGAGCAGTTCTTC
TRBV18	-	TRBJ2-7	-	CASSPQVAGPGPNSYEQYF	TGTGCCAGCTCACCCCAAGTCGCCGGACCGGGACCGAACTCCTACGAGCAGTACTTC
TRBV4-3	TRBD1	TRBJ2-5	-	CASSSGTGWGETQYF	TGCGCCAGCAGTTCCGGGACAGGTTGGGGAGAGACCCAGTACTTC
TRBV7-8	TRBD1	TRBJ1-5	-	CASSLKTGTRQPQHF	TGTGCCAGCAGCCTAAAGACAGGGACCCGACAGCCCCAGCATTTT
TRBV14	-	TRBJ1-2	-	CASSQHSKGSIYGYTF	TGTGCCAGCAGCCAACATTCCAAGGGAAGTATCTATGGCTACACCTTC
TRBV2	TRBD1	TRBJ1-1	-	CASREGHRGRSAEAFF	TGTGCCAGCAGGGAGGGTCACAGGGGGCGGTCTGCTGAAGCTTTCTTT
TRBV20-1	-	TRBJ1-2	-	CNASVSGTF	TGCAATGCTAGCGTGTCTGGCACCTTC
TRBV27	-	TRBJ2-7	few	CASRGGYSYEQYF	TGTGCCAGCAGAGGGGGTTACTCCTACGAGCAGTACTTC
TRBV6-2/TRBV6-3	-	TRBJ2-2	-	CASSYYRGAGELFF	TGTGCCAGCAGTTACTATCGAGGAGCCGGGGAGCTGTTTTTT